The text below deals with one TCR beta chain. These data originate in a study of blood T cell repertoires in COVID-19. Study-wide background: The study drew acute and convalescent COVID-19 samples from the United States, Italy and Spain. The analysed material was cDNA or gDNA that came from T cells, B-cell-depleted T cells, or PBMCs.

Unmatched junction bases numbered 10, after V lost 3 bases and J lost 2 bases. This CDR3 region has 16 residues. Germline assignment: CDR1 SGHRS and CDR2 YFSETQ. Authors' data handling: Estimates of nucleated cell counts were drawn from the amplification of reference gene primers. Only in-frame clones appear in the TCRdb table, and some are missing; sequencing was by immunoSEQ multiplex PCR. The DNA was the basis for D and trimming; V, J and clone size are from that table. The sample holds 99,000 or so clones, 80% to 85% seen once. The material sequenced was peripheral blood. The TCR originated in a man between 65 and 85 years old with active or convalescent COVID-19. The chain links TRBV5-1 to TRBJ2-5, with 7 bases matching TRBD2. CDR3 loop: CASSSPDGGKQETQYF. The CDR3 DNA is TGCGCCAGCAGCTCCCCCGACGGGGGGAAGCAAGAGACCCAGTACTTC.